This entry lists 12 T cell receptor beta chains sequenced from one sample in a study of T cell repertoires in ileal Crohn's disease. The table came from immunoSEQ multiplex PCR; TCRdb's copy has only in-frame clones and leaves some out. The data contain 9,000 to 13,000 clones, over 70% of them singletons. Documented time point: neoterminal ileum biopsy at postoperative endoscopy, about 6 months after surgery. Source material: ileal tissue. Receptors originate from an adult with Crohn's disease.

V is TRBV6-5 and J is TRBJ1-5; 7 bases align to TRBD1. Germline lookup yields CDR1 MNHEY and CDR2 SVGAGI. This CDR3 comprises 13 residues. V lost 5 bases and J lost 5; bases outside the gene matches: 3. CDR3 in amino acids: CASSTGVHQPQHF. The CDR3 DNA is TGTGCCAGCAGTACAGGGGTCCATCAGCCCCAGCATTTT.

The rearrangement links TRBV27 to TRBJ1-5; TRBD1 agrees at 9 bases. With V trimmed by 5 bases and J by 5 bases, 10 bases remained unmatched. The CDR3 has 16 amino acids. Germline V gene lookup returns CDR1 MNHEY and CDR2 SMNVEV (reference sequence). CDR3 sequence: CASSHLGTGWDQPQHF. DNA for the CDR3: TGTGCCAGCAGTCACCTCGGGACAGGGTGGGATCAGCCCCAGCATTTT.

The gene calls are TRBV7-2 and TRBJ2-2, with 10 bases aligning to TRBD2. With 5 bases clipped from V and 4 bases from J, the junction kept 7 bases outside the gene matches. Germline V gives CDR1 SGHTA, CDR2 FQGNSA. The CDR3 runs 16 residues. CDR3 DNA: TGTGCCAGCAGCATACGGGTAGCGGGGGGCACCGGGGAGCTGTTTTTT. It yields the protein CASSIRVAGGTGELFF.

This clone has more than one count but fewer than ten. The rearrangement joins TRBV4-2 to TRBJ1-2; D is unresolved. This CDR3 spans 15 amino acids. The V end was cut by 0 bases, the J end by 3 bases, with 11 bases between. CDR1 and CDR2 from the germline V gene are LGHNA and YNFKEQ. The CDR3 sequence is CASSQDNLGDYGYTF. In DNA form, the CDR3 reads TGTGCCAGCAGCCAAGATAACCTCGGGGACTATGGCTACACCTTC.

V and J are TRBV6-5 and TRBJ1-5; tentative D call: TRBD1 (6 bases). There are 13 residues in the CDR3. Per germline, CDR1 MNHEY and CDR2 SVGAGI. V was shortened by 6 bases and J by 6 bases, with 12 bases between the two germline ends. CDR3 bases: TGTGCCAGCAGACTTCTACAGGGTCAGCCCCAGCATTTT. Translation gives CASRLLQGQPQHF.

The rearrangement joins TRBV4-3 to TRBJ1-2; 9 bases fit TRBD1. The J segment lost 5 bases and the V segment lost 1 base, leaving 14 bases of the junction unmatched. There are 18 residues in the CDR3. The V gene's germline CDR1 is LGHNA and CDR2 YSLEER. The CDR3 DNA reads TGCGCCAGCAGCCAAGTGGGGGATGGACAGGGGAGGGTGTATGGCTACACCTTC. As protein: CASSQVGDGQGRVYGYTF.

The chain carries TRBV6-5 and TRBJ1-4, with D perhaps TRBD1 (6 bases). The CDR3 totals 15 residues. The V end lost 7 bases, the J end lost 7 bases, and 19 bases lay between the germline ends. CDR1 is MNHEY, CDR2 SVGAGI, per germline. CDR3 in DNA: TGTGCCAGCAAAAACGGCAGGGGATCCCCTGAAAAACTGTTTTTT. It encodes CASKNGRGSPEKLFF.

V and J are TRBV6-5 and TRBJ1-2, with 9 bases aligning to TRBD1. V lost 4 bases, J lost 5 bases, and 5 bases stayed unmatched. This CDR3 spans 14 amino acids. Germline CDR1 is MNHEY and CDR2 is SVGAGI. In DNA, the CDR3 is TGTGCCAGCAGTTCCGGACAGGGGTTGTATGGCTACACCTTC. Amino acids: CASSSGQGLYGYTF.

This rearrangement joins TRBV7-9 to TRBJ2-7; possible D gene TRBD1, 6 bases. Per the germline V gene, CDR1 is SEHNR and CDR2 is FQNEAQ (reference sequence). CDR3 size: 13 residues. The V gene lost 6 bases and the J gene lost 0 bases, with 9 bases spanning the gap. In DNA, the CDR3 is TGTGCCAGCAGGGACAGTCTCTCCTACGAGCAGTACTTC. Amino acids: CASRDSLSYEQYF. The whole variable domain, filled in from reference TRBV7-9 and TRBJ2-7, reads DTGVSQNPRHKITKRGQNVTFRCDPISEHNRLYWYRQTLGQGPEFLTYFQNEAQLEKSRLLSDRFSAERPKGSFSTLEIQRTEQGDSAMYLCASRDSLSYEQYFGPGTRLTVT.

The chain combines TRBV7-2 with TRBJ2-1; tentatively, D is TRBD2 (6 bases). Trimming pared 1 base from V and 8 bases from J, leaving 18 bases between. Germline loops: CDR1 SGHTA, CDR2 FQGNSA. CDR3 length: 16 amino acids. The CDR3 sequence is CASSLGGASLGDEQFF. CDR3 in DNA: TGTGCCAGCAGCTTAGGCGGGGCTAGCCTAGGGGATGAGCAGTTCTTC. The full variable domain, completed using reference TRBV7-2 and TRBJ2-1, is GAGVSQSPSNKVTEKGKDVELRCDPISGHTALYWYRQSLGQGLEFLIYFQGNSAPDKSGLPSDRFSAERTGGSVSTLTIQRTQQEDSAVYLCASSLGGASLGDEQFFGPGTRLTVL.

The chain is built from TRBV7-9 and TRBJ2-7; D perhaps matches TRBD1 (5 bases). Germline V gene lookup returns CDR1 SEHNR and CDR2 FQNEAQ (reference sequence). The V and J ends lost 1 base and 3 bases respectively, with 7 bases between them. The CDR3 contains 13 residues. CDR3 protein: CASSLDDSYEQYF. For the CDR3, the DNA is TGTGCCAGCAGCTTAGACGACAGCTACGAGCAGTACTTC.

V and J are TRBV2 and TRBJ2-7, with D perhaps matching TRBD2 (5 bases). Germline loops: CDR1 SNHLY, CDR2 FYNNEI. Deletions cut 8 bases from V and 7 bases from J, with 21 bases between. The CDR3 consists of 14 residues. The CDR3 spells CASGVMVGVWEQYF. The DNA for the CDR3 is TGTGCCAGCGGGGTAATGGTCGGGGTATGGGAGCAGTACTTC.